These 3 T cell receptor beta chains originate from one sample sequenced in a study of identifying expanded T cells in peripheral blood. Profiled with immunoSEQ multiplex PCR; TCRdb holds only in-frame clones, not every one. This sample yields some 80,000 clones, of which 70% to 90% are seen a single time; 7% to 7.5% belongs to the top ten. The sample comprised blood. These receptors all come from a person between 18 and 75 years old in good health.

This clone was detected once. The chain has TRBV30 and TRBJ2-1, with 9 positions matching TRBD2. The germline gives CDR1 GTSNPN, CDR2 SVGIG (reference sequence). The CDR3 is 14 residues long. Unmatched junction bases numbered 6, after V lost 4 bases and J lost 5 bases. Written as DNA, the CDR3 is TGTGCCTGGACCCATCTAGCGGGAAACAATGAGCAGTTCTTC. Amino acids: CAWTHLAGNNEQFF.

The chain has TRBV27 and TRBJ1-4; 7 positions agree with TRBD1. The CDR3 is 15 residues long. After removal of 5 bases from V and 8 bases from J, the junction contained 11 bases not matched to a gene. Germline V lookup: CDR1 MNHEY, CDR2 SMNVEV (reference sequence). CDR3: CASSLGEQGREKLFF. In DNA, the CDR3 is TGTGCCAGCAGTCTGGGGGAACAGGGGCGAGAAAAACTGTTTTTT.

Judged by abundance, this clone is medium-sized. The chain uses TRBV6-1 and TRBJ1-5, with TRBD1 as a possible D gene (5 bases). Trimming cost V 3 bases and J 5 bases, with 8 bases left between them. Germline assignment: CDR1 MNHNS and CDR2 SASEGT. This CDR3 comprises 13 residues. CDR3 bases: TGTGCCAGCAGTGATAGGGGATATCAGCCCCAGCATTTT. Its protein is CASSDRGYQPQHF.